The text below deals with one TCR beta chain. Its antigen is unknown. The CDR3 loop spans 16 amino acids. Trimming stripped 4 bases from V and 0 bases from J, with 10 bases between. Germline V gene data show CDR1 as SEHNR and CDR2 as FQNEAQ (reference sequence). This sample was included in a study of T cell responses to AZD1222 COVID-19 vaccine. TCRdb's copy holds only in-frame clones and misses some; the assay was immunoSEQ multiplex PCR. The table shows more than 150,000 clones, with approximately 94% occurring only once. Study findings and constraints: Most donors were white British, females outnumbered males, and clonal diversity was possibly underestimated.

J is TRBJ2-6 and V is TRBV7-9; D not certain. This specimen consisted of peripheral blood, obtained 28 days after the second AZD1222 dose. The receptor was isolated from an adult who received the AZD1222 COVID-19 vaccine. The CDR3 reads CASSSPRNSGANVLTF. In nucleotides, the CDR3 is TGTGCCAGCAGCTCCCCCAGGAACTCTGGGGCCAACGTCCTGACTTTC. The complete variable domain, with remaining parts taken from reference TRBV7-9 and TRBJ2-6, reads DTGVSQNPRHKITKRGQNVTFRCDPISEHNRLYWYRQTLGQGPEFLTYFQNEAQLEKSRLLSDRFSAERPKGSFSTLEIQRTEQGDSAMYLCASSSPRNSGANVLTFGAGSRLTVL.